Listed below are T cell receptor beta chains from one sample, sequenced in a study of cytomegalovirus exposure and HLA in healthy donors. The method was immunoSEQ multiplex PCR; TCRdb's version includes in-frame clones alone and lacks a portion of them. The sample has about 200,000 clones; the top ten hold roughly 0.74%. Sequencing was carried out using PBMCs. These receptors came from a boy under 18 in good health and CMV-seronegative. Each CDR3 is given with its conserved first and last residue. The D gene is left open where the match is weak.

DNA: TGTGCCTGGAGCGAAAAGTTCCTAGGGGCCCCTAGCTCCTACAATGAGCAGTTCTTC
CDR3: CAWSEKFLGAPSSYNEQFF
D: -
J: TRBJ2-1
V: TRBV30

DNA: TGTGCCAGCAGCGCGGCGGTGGATGTGGAAGCTTTCTTT
CDR3: CASSAAVDVEAFF
D: -
J: TRBJ1-1
V: TRBV5-6

DNA: TGTGCCAGCAGTATCGACAGGGGGAAATCCTACGAGCAGTACTTC
CDR3: CASSIDRGKSYEQYF
D: TRBD1
J: TRBJ2-7
V: TRBV6-5

DNA: TGTGCCAGCAGCAGTTACAGGGAGCAGGGAGAGACCCAGTACTTC
CDR3: CASSSYREQGETQYF
D: -
J: TRBJ2-5
V: TRBV4-2

DNA: TGTGCCAGCAGCCAGGGACAGGGAAACTATGGCTACACCTTC
CDR3: CASSQGQGNYGYTF
D: TRBD1
J: TRBJ1-2
V: TRBV6-6

DNA: TGTGCCAGCAGGTCGGGGGACCAGCCCCAGCATTTT
CDR3: CASRSGDQPQHF
D: -
J: TRBJ1-5
V: TRBV6-5

DNA: TGTGCCAGCACATCTGGAGGCTGCTATAATTCACCCCTCCACTTT
CDR3: CASTSGGCYNSPLHF
D: -
J: TRBJ1-6
V: TRBV21-1

DNA: TGTGCCAGCAGCTGGGGGGGCGGGGGCCTCACCTACAATGAGCAGTTCTTC
CDR3: CASSWGGGGLTYNEQFF
D: -
J: TRBJ2-1
V: TRBV13

DNA: TGTGCCAGCAGCGTTCGGACAGGAAGAACTAATGAAAAACTGTTTTTT
CDR3: CASSVRTGRTNEKLFF
D: TRBD1
J: TRBJ1-4
V: TRBV5-6

DNA: TGCGCCAGCAGCCAAGGCCTGCGGGGAGTTGGGGAGCAGTTCTTC
CDR3: CASSQGLRGVGEQFF
D: -
J: TRBJ2-1
V: TRBV4-1

DNA: TGTGCCAGCAGCGTAGGAGGACCGGGATACGAGCAGTACTTC
CDR3: CASSVGGPGYEQYF
D: -
J: TRBJ2-7
V: TRBV9

DNA: TGTGCCAGCAGCGTAGGCCCCGGGTCTGGTGGGGCCAACGTCCTGACTTTC
CDR3: CASSVGPGSGGANVLTF
D: -
J: TRBJ2-6
V: TRBV9

DNA: TGTGCCAGCAGCCCCCGTGGAAACCGTCCTGGTGCGGGCCTCCAAGAGACCCAGTACTTC
CDR3: CASSPRGNRPGAGLQETQYF
D: -
J: TRBJ2-5
V: TRBV11-3

DNA: TGTGCCTGGAGTGTAGAAACCCGACAAGAAGCTTTCTTT
CDR3: CAWSVETRQEAFF
D: -
J: TRBJ1-1
V: TRBV30

DNA: TGTGCCAGCAGCTTAGGAGGGACAGGGTACACTGAAGCTTTCTTT
CDR3: CASSLGGTGYTEAFF
D: TRBD1
J: TRBJ1-1
V: TRBV7-3

DNA: TGTGCCAGCTCACCCATGACAGGGGGCTCTACCACAGATACGCAGTATTTT
CDR3: CASSPMTGGSTTDTQYF
D: TRBD1
J: TRBJ2-3
V: TRBV18

DNA: TGTGCCAGCAGCTCCTCGTCGGGACAGGGTGTCTATGGCTACACCTTC
CDR3: CASSSSSGQGVYGYTF
D: TRBD1
J: TRBJ1-2
V: TRBV7-9

DNA: TGTGCCAGCAGCTGGGGGGCCGGACAGGGGGCTTACAATGAGCAGTTCTTC
CDR3: CASSWGAGQGAYNEQFF
D: TRBD1
J: TRBJ2-1
V: TRBV5-6

DNA: TGTGCCAGCAGCTCCCTGGCGGGGGCAGGGGCCTCCTACGAGCAGTACTTC
CDR3: CASSSLAGAGASYEQYF
D: -
J: TRBJ2-7
V: TRBV27

DNA: TGTGCCAGCAGTGAAGGTCGGGGGGGCGTTGATGAGCAGTTCTTC
CDR3: CASSEGRGGVDEQFF
D: TRBD2
J: TRBJ2-1
V: TRBV25-1

DNA: TGTGCCAGCAGCCAACGCCTGGGACAGCTCGTTCCCCTCCACTTT
CDR3: CASSQRLGQLVPLHF
D: TRBD1
J: TRBJ1-6
V: TRBV14

DNA: TGTGCCAGCGGACTAGCGGGAGGTACAGATACGCAGTATTTT
CDR3: CASGLAGGTDTQYF
D: TRBD2
J: TRBJ2-3
V: TRBV6-5

DNA: TGTGCCAGCAGCTTAGTAGTTCAACCCCTGAGGGAGCAGTACTTC
CDR3: CASSLVVQPLREQYF
D: -
J: TRBJ2-7
V: TRBV11-2

DNA: TGTGCCAGCAGCTTAAAAGGAGGGGACTATGGCTACACCTTC
CDR3: CASSLKGGDYGYTF
D: -
J: TRBJ1-2
V: TRBV7-8

DNA: TGTGCCAGTAGACAGGACAGGGGGGCGTACGAGCAGTACTTC
CDR3: CASRQDRGAYEQYF
D: TRBD1
J: TRBJ2-7
V: TRBV19

DNA: TGTGCCAGTAGCTTACTAGCGGGGGGGGGCTTGGAGACCCAGTACTTC
CDR3: CASSLLAGGGLETQYF
D: TRBD2
J: TRBJ2-5
V: TRBV19

DNA: TGTGCCAGCAGTAAAGACAGGAAAATCGCTGAAGCTTTCTTT
CDR3: CASSKDRKIAEAFF
D: -
J: TRBJ1-1
V: TRBV6-5

DNA: TGTGCCAGCAGCCCAAGGACAGGGGGCGATGGCTACACCTTC
CDR3: CASSPRTGGDGYTF
D: TRBD1
J: TRBJ1-2
V: TRBV7-2